The 21 T cell receptor beta chains listed next were all sequenced from one sample in a study of Graves' ophthalmopathy and Graves' hyperthyroidism (dated by TCRdb to 2016 to 2018). TCRdb names Illumina HiSeq 2000 as the instrument used. TCR beta CDR3 regions were amplified from RNA transcripts for repertoire sequencing. The first round of RT-PCR was done with HTBI primers and the Qiagen OneStep RT-PCR kit, and was followed by a second round of multiplex PCR, then size selection and purification. TCRdb applied fastp at Q25 and MiXCR to the public reads, then kept only in-frame beta chains. Rows with one shared CDR3 protein collapse into an entry with the most common genes and DNA. The sample data list fewer than 650,000 distinct CDR3 sequences, and about 24% of these were observed just once. More than 5.5% of the sample is taken by the ten largest. The specimen sequenced was peripheral blood. The receptors were gathered from a woman between 18 and 29 years old with stable Graves' hyperthyroidism. Some clones in this sample may be carry-over from other donors' samples. Donor details come from another sample of the same person, matched by shared clones.

Ten or more counts support this clonotype. At one end, the junction sequence differs from germline, possibly due to a read error. This chain links TRBV6-1 with TRBJ2-7; D may be TRBD1 or TRBD2 (5 bases each). This CDR3 is built from 13 residues. Germline values: CDR1 MNHNS, CDR2 SASEGT. The CDR3 DNA reads TGTGCCAGCAGGCGAAAGGGACGGACCGCGGCGAACTTC. It specifies CASRRKGRTAANF.

There are many counts of this clonotype. The gene calls are TRBV12-3 or TRBV12-4 and TRBJ1-5, with D possibly matching TRBD1 (5 bases). The CDR3 is 15 residues long. Trimming took off 7 bases at V and 1 base at J, with 14 bases between the two ends. The DNA for the CDR3 is TGTGCCAGCAAGTTCGGGGCAACGAGCAATCAGCCCCAGCATTTT. This gives the protein CASKFGATSNQPQHF.

This clonotype appeared a single time. J is TRBJ2-5 and V is TRBV20-1; 8 nucleotides align to TRBD2. This CDR3 spans 15 amino acids. The germline gives CDR1 DFQATT, CDR2 SNEGSKA (reference sequence). J gave up 8 bases and V 3 bases, and 14 bases lay outside the gene matches. CDR3 nucleotides: TGCAGTGCTAGTCAAATACTAGCGGCGACCTCTACCCAGTACTTC. This encodes CSASQILAATSTQYF.

This clonotype was observed many times. The V call is TRBV5-1, the J call TRBJ1-1; D perhaps matches TRBD1 (5 bases). Germline V lookup: CDR1 SGHRS, CDR2 YFSETQ. The CDR3 is made up of 16 amino acids. Deletions cut 4 bases from V and 5 bases from J, with 21 bases between. The CDR3 DNA follows: TGCGCCAGCAGCCTATCACAAACCAGGGAGGGGACTGAAGCTTTCTTT. Translating gives CASSLSQTREGTEAFF.

This clonotype was counted at least ten times. This chain connects TRBV6-2 or TRBV6-3 to TRBJ1-2; D is unclear. The CDR3 runs to 14 residues. Germline CDR1 is MNHEY and CDR2 is SVGEGT. V lost 2 bases and J lost 5, with 12 bases in between. DNA for the CDR3: TGTGCCAGCAGTTACAGCAGAGAGGTATATGGCTACACCTTC. Its translation is CASSYSREVYGYTF.

The chain recombines TRBV7-2 with TRBJ2-7, with no clear D. V dropped 5 bases and J dropped 6 bases, with 14 bases sitting between them. This CDR3 is built from 13 residues. Germline V lookup: CDR1 SGHTA, CDR2 FQGNSA. The CDR3 region is CASSRLIDVEQYF. CDR3 bases: TGTGCCAGCAGCAGGCTCATTGATGTCGAGCAGTACTTC.

This clonotype was observed at least ten times. This chain links TRBV2 with TRBJ2-2, with TRBD1 identical over 9 bases. The CDR3 loop spans 14 amino acids. V dropped 6 bases and J dropped 7; count of bases not matched to a gene: 6. In germline, CDR1 is SNHLY, CDR2 FYNNEI. DNA for the CDR3: TGTGCCAGCAGGGGACAGGGAAAGATCGGGGAGCTGTTTTTT. Its translation: CASRGQGKIGELFF.

This chain uses TRBV29-1 with TRBJ2-5; 9 bases are shared with TRBD2. The CDR3 sequence is 16 residues long. V dropped 0 bases and J dropped 5; count of bases not matched to a gene: 10. Germline V gives CDR1 SQVTM, CDR2 ANQGSEA. The CDR3 nucleotides are TGCAGCGTTGAAGATCAAAGGCGGGGGGGCCTGGAGACCCAGTACTTC. Amino acid sequence: CSVEDQRRGGLETQYF.

This clonotype was seen many times. This sequence joins TRBV5-1 and TRBJ2-7; D gene uncertain. The CDR3 has 16 amino acids. The germline V gene has CDR1 SGHRS and CDR2 YFSETQ. The V end was cut by 4 bases, the J end by 1 base, with 18 bases between. The CDR3 sequence is CASSLGGPVRSYEQYF. The CDR3 DNA reads TGCGCCAGCAGCCTAGGCGGACCAGTGAGATCCTACGAGCAGTACTTC.

This clonotype came up a few times. The chain combines TRBV12-3 or TRBV12-4 with TRBJ1-1; 7 nucleotides agree with TRBD1. Trimming took 6 bases from V and 3 from J; bases not matched to a gene: 7. This CDR3 region has 14 residues. The CDR3 here is CASRKGALDTEAFF. The CDR3 bases are TGTGCCAGCAGAAAGGGGGCTTTGGACACTGAAGCTTTCTTT.

Concerning this clonotype itself: Since a much larger clone is just one base distant, this may be a read error. The chain couples TRBV29-1 to TRBJ2-5; D is perhaps TRBD2 (7 bases). V lost 7 bases, J lost 1 base, and 10 bases lay in between. CDR1 is SQVTM, CDR2 ANQGSEA, per germline. The CDR3 is 12 amino acids. CDR3 bases: TGCAGCGGGGGGGGCTGCCAAGAGACCCAGTACTTC. Amino acids: CSGGGCQETQYF.

This clonotype was picked up many times. This sequence joins TRBV29-1 and TRBJ1-1; 7 bases match TRBD1. J lost 4 bases, V lost 7 bases, and 9 bases had no gene match. Germline assignment: CDR1 SQVTM and CDR2 ANQGSEA. There are 13 residues in the CDR3. CDR3: CSAAGGRSTEAFF. Here the CDR3 DNA reads TGCAGCGCCGCAGGGGGAAGGAGCACTGAAGCTTTCTTT.

This clonotype has only one observation. V usage is TRBV10-3 and J usage is TRBJ1-1; the D gene is possibly TRBD1 (6 bases). From germline, CDR1 is ENHRY and CDR2 SYGVKD. The V end lost 5 bases, the J end lost 4 bases, and 11 bases lay between the germline ends. The CDR3 has 13 amino acids. This chain's CDR3 is CAISSTGPTEAFF. DNA of the CDR3: TGTGCCATCAGTTCGACAGGACCCACTGAAGCTTTCTTT.

The chain combines TRBV3-1 with TRBJ2-2; D unresolved. CDR1 is LGHDT, CDR2 YNNKEL, per germline (reference sequence). Trimming pared 2 bases from V and 6 bases from J, leaving 7 bases between. The CDR3 totals 13 residues. The CDR3 spells CASSQSRSGELFF. The CDR3 DNA sequence: TGTGCCAGCAGCCAATCCCGGTCCGGGGAGCTGTTTTTT.

This clonotype was detected ten times or more. The chain's CDR3 is CASSLVAPSNTGELFF. In nucleotides, the CDR3 is TGTGCCAGCAGTTTGGTAGCGCCGTCAAACACCGGGGAGCTGTTTTTT. This chain uses TRBV28 with TRBJ2-2; D possibly corresponds to TRBD2 (5 bases). The CDR3 has 16 residues. Germline lookup yields CDR1 MDHEN and CDR2 SYDVKM. With 3 bases removed from V and 2 bases from J, the gap between germline ends came to 13 bases.

This clonotype was seen ten or more times. The chain is built from TRBV19 and TRBJ1-2; a possible D gene is TRBD1 (5 bases). This CDR3 is built from 15 residues. Trimming pared 6 bases from V and 6 bases from J, leaving 20 bases between. Germline CDR1 and CDR2: LNHDA and SQIVND (reference sequence). DNA for the CDR3: TGTGCCAGTAGACCAAGGAGGGGAAGTGGTCATGGCTACACCTTC. Translation gives CASRPRRGSGHGYTF.

A remark on this clonotype: The junction departs from germline at one end; a sequencing error may be responsible. The chain employs TRBV11-2 and TRBJ2-5; 11 bases line up with TRBD2. Germline V lookup: CDR1 SGHAT, CDR2 FQNNGV. The CDR3 sequence is 16 residues long. For the CDR3, the DNA is TGTTCCAGCAGCTTCCGATCGGGGACTAGCGGCGAGACCCAGTACTTC. It specifies CSSSFRSGTSGETQYF.

The CDR3 loop is CASSEMRTGRDAEAFF. In DNA form, the CDR3 reads TGTGCCAGCAGTGAGATGCGGACAGGGAGGGACGCTGAAGCTTTCTTT. The chain links TRBV6-1 to TRBJ1-1; TRBD1 agrees at 8 bases. In germline, CDR1 is MNHNS, CDR2 SASEGT. Unmatched junction bases numbered 12, after V lost 3 bases and J lost 6 bases. The CDR3 totals 16 residues.

Only a few counts were recorded for this clonotype. V is TRBV9 and J is TRBJ2-7; 8 nucleotides agree with TRBD1. CDR3 size: 15 residues. Germline values: CDR1 SGDLS, CDR2 YYNGEE. Trimming at V came to 0 bases and at J to 1 base, leaving 3 bases not matched to a gene. The CDR3 sequence is CASSVGQGASYEQYF. The CDR3 DNA follows: TGTGCCAGCAGCGTAGGTCAGGGGGCGTCCTACGAGCAGTACTTC.

As DNA, the CDR3 is TGTGCCAGCGTGGACAGGGGGGCAACTGGGGCCAACGTCCTGACTTTC. Protein sequence: CASVDRGATGANVLTF. This chain joins TRBV28 and TRBJ2-6; 10 nucleotides align to TRBD1. Unmatched junction bases numbered 6, after V lost 8 bases and J lost 2 bases. In germline, CDR1 is MDHEN, CDR2 SYDVKM. The CDR3 is 16 residues long.

This clonotype was counted many times. V and J are TRBV29-1 and TRBJ1-1; D is perhaps TRBD1 (6 bases). The length of the CDR3 is 18 residues. The V gene lost 1 base and the J gene lost 5 bases, with 26 bases spanning the gap. The germline V gene encodes CDR1 SQVTM and CDR2 ANQGSEA. In DNA, the CDR3 is TGCAGCGTTGAAGGAGGGGGGGCGCCCGGAATGATGCAGACTGAAGCTTTCTTT. This sequence encodes CSVEGGGAPGMMQTEAFF.